These T cell receptor beta chains were read from a single sample in a study of cytomegalovirus exposure and HLA in healthy donors. Here immunoSEQ multiplex PCR was the method, and the copy in TCRdb shows in-frame clones only, minus some. The sample comprises approximately 270,000 clones, roughly 87% of which are singletons, and around 13% rests with the top ten. The sequencing input was PBMCs. These receptors were collected from a young man in good health and CMV-seropositive. Each CDR3 is given with its conserved first and last residue.

v_gene,j_gene,len,CDR3aa
TRBV20-1,TRBJ2-1,10,CSAYYNEQFF
TRBV27,TRBJ2-5,14,CASSTDRGQETQYF
TRBV5-1,TRBJ2-5,13,CASSLSPQETQYF
TRBV5-1,TRBJ2-1,15,CASSLDGGSVGEQFF
TRBV28,TRBJ2-1,16,CASSPPTGSSYNEQFF
TRBV5-6,TRBJ2-7,12,CASSLVSYEQYF
TRBV6-4,TRBJ2-1,13,CASSDYPHNEQFF
TRBV7-2,TRBJ2-7,16,CASSLPLGGSSYEQYF
TRBV27,TRBJ2-1,15,CASSFLAGVKNEQFF
TRBV27,TRBJ2-4,17,CASSRQGATGTGNIQYF
TRBV10-1,TRBJ2-3,14,CASGPSGGTDTQYF
TRBV11-2,TRBJ2-2,14,CASSWGVRGGELFF
TRBV2,TRBJ2-5,13,CASSGRSQETQYF
TRBV29-1,TRBJ2-7,12,CSVVSPSQEQYF
TRBV5-1,TRBJ1-2,13,CASSLGDNYGYTF
TRBV5-1,TRBJ1-1,14,CASSLGRGQGEAFF